This T cell receptor beta chain stems from a study of CD8 T cells in ankylosing spondylitis. Study-level findings and limits: Clones tied to disease were said to be significantly enriched in matched ankylosing spondylitis synovial fluid. One TCR beta motif, made up of 7 or 8 highly homologous variants, appeared characteristic of ankylosing spondylitis blood.

The CDR3 is made up of 13 amino acids. Trimming took 6 bases from V and 5 from J; bases not matched to a gene: 5. The germline V gene encodes CDR1 SNHLY and CDR2 FYNNEI. TCRdb re-called the 5' RACE reads with MiXCR, one entry per CDR3 protein. The sample has hundreds of thousands of distinct CDR3 sequences, approximately 17% seen once; the top ten hold over 1%. Comment on this clonotype: The antigen remains undetermined.

The V call is TRBV2, the J call TRBJ2-5; TRBD2 matches at 8 bases. Sequenced material: blood, either unsorted or a sorted T cell fraction (not recorded which). The clonotype comes from a male donor with ankylosing spondylitis. CDR3 loop: CASRSGRGETQYF. CDR3 DNA: TGTGCCAGCAGGAGCGGGAGAGGTGAGACCCAGTACTTC.